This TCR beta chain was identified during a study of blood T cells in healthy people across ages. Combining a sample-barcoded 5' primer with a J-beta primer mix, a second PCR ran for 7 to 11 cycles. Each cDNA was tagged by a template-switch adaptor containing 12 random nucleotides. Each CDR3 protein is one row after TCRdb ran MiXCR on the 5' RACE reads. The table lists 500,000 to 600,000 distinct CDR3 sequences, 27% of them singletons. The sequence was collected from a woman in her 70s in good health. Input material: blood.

The CDR3 loop is CASSLSPHGYEQYF. CDR3 DNA sequence: TGTGCCAGCAGTTTAAGCCCGCATGGCTACGAGCAGTACTTC. This sequence joins TRBV12-3 or TRBV12-4 and TRBJ2-7; D ambiguous. There are 14 residues in the CDR3. V shed 2 bases and J shed 3 bases, with 11 bases lying between them.